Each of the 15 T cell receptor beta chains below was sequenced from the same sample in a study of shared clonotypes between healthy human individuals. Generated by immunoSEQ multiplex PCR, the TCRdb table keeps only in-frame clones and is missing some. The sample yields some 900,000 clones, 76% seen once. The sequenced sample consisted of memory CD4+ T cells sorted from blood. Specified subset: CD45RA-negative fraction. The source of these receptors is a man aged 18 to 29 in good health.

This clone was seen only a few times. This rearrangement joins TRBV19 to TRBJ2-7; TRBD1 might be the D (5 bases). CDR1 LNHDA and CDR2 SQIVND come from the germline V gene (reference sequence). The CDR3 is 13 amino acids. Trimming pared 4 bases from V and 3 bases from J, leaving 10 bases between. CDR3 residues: CASSKDKRYEQYF. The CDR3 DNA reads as TGTGCCAGTAGTAAGGACAAGCGCTACGAGCAGTACTTC.

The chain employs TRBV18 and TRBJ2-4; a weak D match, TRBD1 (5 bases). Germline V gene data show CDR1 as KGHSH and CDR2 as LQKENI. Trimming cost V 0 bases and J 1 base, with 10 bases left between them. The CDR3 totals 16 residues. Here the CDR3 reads CASSPPGAGAKNIQYF. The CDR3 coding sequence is TGTGCCAGCTCACCACCTGGGGCAGGGGCCAAAAACATTCAGTACTTC.

CDR3 in amino acids: CAAAQGGGGFEAFF. The CDR3 DNA is TGTGCCGCCGCCCAGGGCGGGGGGGGGTTTGAAGCTTTCTTT. The chain combines TRBV28 with TRBJ1-1, with D possibly TRBD1 on 5 matching bases. Germline values: CDR1 MDHEN, CDR2 SYDVKM. V lost 11 bases and J lost 7, with 23 bases in between. This CDR3 contains 14 residues.

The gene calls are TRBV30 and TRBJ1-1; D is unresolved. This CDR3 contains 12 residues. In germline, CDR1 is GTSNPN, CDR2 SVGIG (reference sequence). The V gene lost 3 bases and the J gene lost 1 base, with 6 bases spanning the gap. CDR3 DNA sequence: TGTGCCTGGAGCCAGTGGAACACTGAAGCTTTCTTT. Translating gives CAWSQWNTEAFF.

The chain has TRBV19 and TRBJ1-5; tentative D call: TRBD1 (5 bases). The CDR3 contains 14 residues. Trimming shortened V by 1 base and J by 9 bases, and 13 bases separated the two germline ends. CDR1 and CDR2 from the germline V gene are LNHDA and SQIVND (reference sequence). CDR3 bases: TGTGCCAGTAGTATAGGGCCGGGCGGGGGGCCCCAGCATTTT. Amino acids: CASSIGPGGGPQHF.

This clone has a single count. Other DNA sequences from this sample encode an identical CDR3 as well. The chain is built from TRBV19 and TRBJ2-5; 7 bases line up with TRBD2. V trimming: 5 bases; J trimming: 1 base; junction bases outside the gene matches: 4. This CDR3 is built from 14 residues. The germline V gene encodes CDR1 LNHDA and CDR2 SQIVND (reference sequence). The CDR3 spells CASSSSGGQETQYF. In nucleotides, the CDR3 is TGTGCCAGTAGTTCCTCGGGAGGCCAAGAGACCCAGTACTTC. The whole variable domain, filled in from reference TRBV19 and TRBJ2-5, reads DGGITQSPKYLFRKEGQNVTLSCEQNLNHDAMYWYRQDPGQGLRLIYYSQIVNDFQKGDIAEGYSVSREKKESFPLTVTSAQKNPTAFYLCASSSSGGQETQYFGPGTRLLVL.

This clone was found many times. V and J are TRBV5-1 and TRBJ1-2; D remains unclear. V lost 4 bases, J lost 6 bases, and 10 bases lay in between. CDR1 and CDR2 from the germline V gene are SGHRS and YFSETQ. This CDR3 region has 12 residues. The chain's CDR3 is CASSPERDGYTF. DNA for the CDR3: TGCGCCAGCAGCCCCGAGCGGGATGGCTACACCTTC.

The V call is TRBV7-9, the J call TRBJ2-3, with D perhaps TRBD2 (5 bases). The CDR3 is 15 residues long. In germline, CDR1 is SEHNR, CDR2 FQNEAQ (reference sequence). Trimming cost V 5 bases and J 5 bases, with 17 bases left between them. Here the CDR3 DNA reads TGTGCCAGCAGCCCGGTGGGCGGAGGTTTAGATACGCAGTATTTT. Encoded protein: CASSPVGGGLDTQYF.

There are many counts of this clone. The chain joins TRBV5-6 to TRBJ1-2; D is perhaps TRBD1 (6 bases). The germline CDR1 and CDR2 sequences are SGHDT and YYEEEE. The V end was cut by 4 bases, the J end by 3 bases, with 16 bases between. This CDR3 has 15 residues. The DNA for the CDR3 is TGTGCCAGCAGCCTGACAGGTTTCGGGGACTATGGCTACACCTTC. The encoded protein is CASSLTGFGDYGYTF.

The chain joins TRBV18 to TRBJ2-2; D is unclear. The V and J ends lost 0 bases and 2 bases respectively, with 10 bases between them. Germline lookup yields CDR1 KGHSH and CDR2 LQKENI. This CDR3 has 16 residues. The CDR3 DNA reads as TGTGCCAGCTCACCACCGTATGTTGGAAACACCGGGGAGCTGTTTTTT. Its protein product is CASSPPYVGNTGELFF.

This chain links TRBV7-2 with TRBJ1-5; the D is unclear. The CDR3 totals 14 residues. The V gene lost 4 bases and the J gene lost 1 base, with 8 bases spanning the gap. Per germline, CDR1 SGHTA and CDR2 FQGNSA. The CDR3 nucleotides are TGTGCCAGCAGCTCTCTGTCCAGCAATCAGCCCCAGCATTTT. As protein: CASSSLSSNQPQHF.

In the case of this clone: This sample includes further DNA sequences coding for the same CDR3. The CDR3 DNA sequence: TGTGCCAGCAGCCCGACGAGCACAGATACGCAGTATTTT. It translates to CASSPTSTDTQYF. The genes are TRBV11-2 and TRBJ2-3; D gene ambiguous. V was pared by 5 bases and J by 0 bases, with 6 bases between. The CDR3 is made up of 13 amino acids. Germline V gene sequence: CDR1 SGHAT, CDR2 FQNNGV. The variable domain in full, completed from reference TRBV11-2 and TRBJ2-3, reads EAGVAQSPRYKIIEKRQSVAFWCNPISGHATLYWYQQILGQGPKLLIQFQNNGVVDDSQLPKDRFSAERLKGVDSTLKIQPAKLEDSAVYLCASSPTSTDTQYFGPGTRLTVL.

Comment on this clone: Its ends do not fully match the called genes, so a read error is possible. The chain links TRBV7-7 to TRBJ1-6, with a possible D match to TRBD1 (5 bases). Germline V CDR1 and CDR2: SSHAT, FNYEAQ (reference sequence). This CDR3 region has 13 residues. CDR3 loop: CASSLERGSPLHF. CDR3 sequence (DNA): TGTGCTAGCAGCTTAGAGAGGGGCTCACCCCTCCACTTT. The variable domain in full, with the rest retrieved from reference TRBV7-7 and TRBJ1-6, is GAGVSQSPRYKVTKRGQDVTLRCDPISSHATLYWYQQALGQGPEFLTYFNYEAQPDKSGLPSDRFSAERPEGSISTLTIQRTEQRDSAMYRCASSLERGSPLHFGNGTRLTVT.

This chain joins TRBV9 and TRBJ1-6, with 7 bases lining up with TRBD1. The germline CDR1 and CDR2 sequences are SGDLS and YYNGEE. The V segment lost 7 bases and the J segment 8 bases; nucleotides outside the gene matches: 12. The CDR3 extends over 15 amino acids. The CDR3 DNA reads TGTGCCAGCGGAAACCGGGACAGCCTTTATTCACCCCTCCACTTT. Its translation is CASGNRDSLYSPLHF. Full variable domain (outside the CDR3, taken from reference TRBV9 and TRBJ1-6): DSGVTQTPKHLITATGQRVTLRCSPRSGDLSVYWYQQSLDQGLQFLIQYYNGEERAKGNILERFSAQQFPDLHSELNLSSLELGDSALYFCASGNRDSLYSPLHFGNGTRLTVT.

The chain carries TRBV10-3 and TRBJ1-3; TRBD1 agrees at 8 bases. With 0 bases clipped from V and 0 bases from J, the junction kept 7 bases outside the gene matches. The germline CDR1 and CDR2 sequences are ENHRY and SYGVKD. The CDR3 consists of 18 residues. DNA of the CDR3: TGTGCCATCAGTGAGTCAGGGACAGGTGGACTCTCTGGAAACACCATATATTTT. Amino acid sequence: CAISESGTGGLSGNTIYF.